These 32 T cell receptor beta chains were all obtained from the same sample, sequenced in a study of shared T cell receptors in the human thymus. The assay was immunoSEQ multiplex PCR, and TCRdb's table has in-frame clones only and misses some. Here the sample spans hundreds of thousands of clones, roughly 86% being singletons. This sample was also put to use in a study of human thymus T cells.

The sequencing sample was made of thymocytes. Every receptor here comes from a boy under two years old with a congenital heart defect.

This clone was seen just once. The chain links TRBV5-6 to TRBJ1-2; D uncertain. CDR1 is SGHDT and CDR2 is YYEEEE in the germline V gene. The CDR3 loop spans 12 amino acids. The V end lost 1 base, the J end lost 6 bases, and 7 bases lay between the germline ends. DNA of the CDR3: TGTGCCAGCAGCTTGAGGAGGGATGGCTACACCTTC. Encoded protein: CASSLRRDGYTF.

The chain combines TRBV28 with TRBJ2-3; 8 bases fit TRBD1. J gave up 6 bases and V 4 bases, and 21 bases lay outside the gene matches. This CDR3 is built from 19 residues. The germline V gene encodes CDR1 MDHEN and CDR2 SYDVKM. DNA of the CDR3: TGTGCCAGCAGTTCGACAGAGGCCAGGATCCAGGGGGCTTGGGATACGCAGTATTTT. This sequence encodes CASSSTEARIQGAWDTQYF.

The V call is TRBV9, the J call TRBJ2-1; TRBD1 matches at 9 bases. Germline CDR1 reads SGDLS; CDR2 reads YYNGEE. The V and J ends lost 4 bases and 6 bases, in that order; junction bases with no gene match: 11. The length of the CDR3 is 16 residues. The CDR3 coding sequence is TGTGCCAGCAGCCCACGGACAGGGGCGACTTCCAATGAGCAGTTCTTC. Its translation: CASSPRTGATSNEQFF.

This CDR3 reads CASRRTDEKLFF. CDR3 in DNA: TGTGCCAGCAGAAGGACAGATGAAAAACTGTTTTTT. The V and J genes are TRBV2 and TRBJ1-4; the D gene is possibly TRBD1 (6 bases). CDR3 length: 12 residues. Trimming took 6 bases from V and 6 from J, leaving 8 bases between them. Per germline, CDR1 SNHLY and CDR2 FYNNEI.

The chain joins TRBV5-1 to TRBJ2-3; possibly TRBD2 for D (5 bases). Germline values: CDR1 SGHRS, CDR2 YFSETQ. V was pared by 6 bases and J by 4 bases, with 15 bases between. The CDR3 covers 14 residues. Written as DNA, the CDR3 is TGCGCCAGCAATTCCCACGGGGTGCCAGATACGCAGTATTTT. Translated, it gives CASNSHGVPDTQYF.

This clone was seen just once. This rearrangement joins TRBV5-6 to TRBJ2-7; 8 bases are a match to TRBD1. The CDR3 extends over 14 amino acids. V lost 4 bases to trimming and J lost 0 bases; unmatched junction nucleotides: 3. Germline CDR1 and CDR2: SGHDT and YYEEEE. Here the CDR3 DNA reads TGTGCCAGCAGCGAGGGACAGGCCTCCTACGAGCAGTACTTC. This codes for CASSEGQASYEQYF.

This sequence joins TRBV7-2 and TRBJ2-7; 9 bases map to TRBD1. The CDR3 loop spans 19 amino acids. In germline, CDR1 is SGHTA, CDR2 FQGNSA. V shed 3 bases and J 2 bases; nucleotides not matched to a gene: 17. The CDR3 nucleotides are TGTGCCAGCAGCTTTCCGGGACAGGGAGGAGTAAGTCCCCCCTACGAGCAGTACTTC. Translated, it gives CASSFPGQGGVSPPYEQYF.

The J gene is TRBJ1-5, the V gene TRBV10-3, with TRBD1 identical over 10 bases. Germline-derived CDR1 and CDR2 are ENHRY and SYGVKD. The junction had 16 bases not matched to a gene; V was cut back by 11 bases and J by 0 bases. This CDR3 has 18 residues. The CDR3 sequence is CASSPRDRGLYSNQPQHF. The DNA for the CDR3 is TGTGCCTCCTCTCCCCGGGACAGGGGCCTTTATAGCAATCAGCCCCAGCATTTT.

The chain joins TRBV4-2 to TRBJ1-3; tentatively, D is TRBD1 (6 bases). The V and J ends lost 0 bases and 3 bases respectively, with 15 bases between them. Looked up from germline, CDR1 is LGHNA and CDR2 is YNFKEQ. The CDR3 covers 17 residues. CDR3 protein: CASSQERTADRGNTIYF. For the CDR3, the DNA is TGTGCCAGCAGCCAAGAAAGGACAGCGGACCGTGGAAACACCATATATTTT.

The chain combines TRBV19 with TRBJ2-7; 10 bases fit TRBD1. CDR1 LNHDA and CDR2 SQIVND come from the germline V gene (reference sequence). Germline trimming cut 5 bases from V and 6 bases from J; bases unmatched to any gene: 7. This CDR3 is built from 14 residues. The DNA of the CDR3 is TGTGCCAGTAGTCCCGGGACAGGGGAACTCGAGCAGTACTTC. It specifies CASSPGTGELEQYF.

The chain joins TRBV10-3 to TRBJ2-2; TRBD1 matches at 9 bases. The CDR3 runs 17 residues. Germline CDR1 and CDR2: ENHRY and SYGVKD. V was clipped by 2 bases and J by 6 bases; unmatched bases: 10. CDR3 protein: CAISEVAVTGGPGELFF. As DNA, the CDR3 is TGTGCCATCAGTGAGGTCGCAGTTACAGGGGGCCCCGGGGAGCTGTTTTTT.

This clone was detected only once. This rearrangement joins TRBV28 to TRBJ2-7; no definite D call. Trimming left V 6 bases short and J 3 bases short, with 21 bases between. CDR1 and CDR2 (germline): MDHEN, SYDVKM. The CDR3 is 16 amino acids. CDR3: CASRCDSAARIYEQYF. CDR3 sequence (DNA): TGTGCCAGCAGATGCGATTCGGCGGCACGAATCTACGAGCAGTACTTC.

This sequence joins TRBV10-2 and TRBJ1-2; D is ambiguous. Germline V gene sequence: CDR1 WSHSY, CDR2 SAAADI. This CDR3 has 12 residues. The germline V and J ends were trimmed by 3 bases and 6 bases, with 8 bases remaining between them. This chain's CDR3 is CASSDYRDGYTF. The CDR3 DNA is TGCGCCAGCAGTGATTACCGGGATGGCTACACCTTC.

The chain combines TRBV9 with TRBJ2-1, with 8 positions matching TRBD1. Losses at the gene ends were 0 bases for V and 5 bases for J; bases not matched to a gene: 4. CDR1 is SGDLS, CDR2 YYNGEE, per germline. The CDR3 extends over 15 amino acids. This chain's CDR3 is CASSVGTGHDNEQFF. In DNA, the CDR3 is TGTGCCAGCAGCGTAGGGACAGGGCACGACAATGAGCAGTTCTTC.

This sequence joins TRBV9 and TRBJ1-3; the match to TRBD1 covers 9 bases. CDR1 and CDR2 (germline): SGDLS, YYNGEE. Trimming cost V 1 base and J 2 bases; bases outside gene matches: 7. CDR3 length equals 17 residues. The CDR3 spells CASSVSDRGIAGNTIYF. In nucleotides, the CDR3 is TGTGCCAGCAGCGTAAGTGACAGGGGGATAGCTGGAAACACCATATATTTT.

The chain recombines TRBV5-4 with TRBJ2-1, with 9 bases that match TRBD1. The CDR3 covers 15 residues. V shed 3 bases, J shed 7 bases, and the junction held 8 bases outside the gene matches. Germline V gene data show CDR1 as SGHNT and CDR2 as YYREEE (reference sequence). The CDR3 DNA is TGTGCCAGCAGCTCGCTCCGGGACAGGGCAAATGAGCAGTTCTTC. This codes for CASSSLRDRANEQFF. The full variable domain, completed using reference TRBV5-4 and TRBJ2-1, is ETGVTQSPTHLIKTRGQQVTLRCSSQSGHNTVSWYQQALGQGPQFIFQYYREEENGRGNFPPRFSGLQFPNYSSELNVNALELDDSALYLCASSSLRDRANEQFFGPGTRLTVL.

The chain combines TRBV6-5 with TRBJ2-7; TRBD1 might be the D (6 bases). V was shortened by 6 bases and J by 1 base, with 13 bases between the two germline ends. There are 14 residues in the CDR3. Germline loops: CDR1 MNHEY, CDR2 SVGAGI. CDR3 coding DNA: TGTGCCAGCAGCTGCACGGACAGATCCTACGAGCAGTACTTC. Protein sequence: CASSCTDRSYEQYF.

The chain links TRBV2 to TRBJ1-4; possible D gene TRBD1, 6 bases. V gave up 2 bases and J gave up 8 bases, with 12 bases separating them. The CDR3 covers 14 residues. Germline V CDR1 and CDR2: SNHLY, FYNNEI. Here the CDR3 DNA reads TGTGCCAGCAGTGAACTACAGGGAAGGGAAAAACTGTTTTTT. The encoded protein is CASSELQGREKLFF.

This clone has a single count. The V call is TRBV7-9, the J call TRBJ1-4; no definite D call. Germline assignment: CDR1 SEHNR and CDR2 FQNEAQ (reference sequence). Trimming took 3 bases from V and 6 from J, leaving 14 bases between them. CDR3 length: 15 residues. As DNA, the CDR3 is TGTGCCAGCAGCTTTGTGGGAGCACAGCATGAAAAACTGTTTTTT. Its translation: CASSFVGAQHEKLFF.

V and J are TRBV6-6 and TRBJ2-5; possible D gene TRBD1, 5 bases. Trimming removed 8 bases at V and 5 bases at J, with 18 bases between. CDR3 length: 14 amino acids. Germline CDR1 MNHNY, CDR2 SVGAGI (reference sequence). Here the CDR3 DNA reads TGTGCCAGCCCTCCGACAGCGCCCCAGGAGACCCAGTACTTC. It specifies CASPPTAPQETQYF.

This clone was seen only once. In DNA form, the CDR3 reads TGCGCCAGCAGCCAAAAGGACAGGAGGAACACTGAAGCTTTCTTT. This encodes CASSQKDRRNTEAFF. The chain recombines TRBV4-1 with TRBJ1-1; TRBD1 matches 7 bases. The CDR3 totals 15 residues. V shed 2 bases, J shed 1 base, and the junction held 4 bases outside the gene matches. Germline CDR1 and CDR2: MGHRA and YSYEKL.

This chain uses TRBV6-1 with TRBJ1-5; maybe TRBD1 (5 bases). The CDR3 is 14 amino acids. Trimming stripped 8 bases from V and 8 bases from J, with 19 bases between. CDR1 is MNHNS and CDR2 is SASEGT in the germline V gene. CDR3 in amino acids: CASGLWTNMKPQHF. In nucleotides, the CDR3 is TGTGCCAGCGGCCTGTGGACAAATATGAAGCCCCAGCATTTT.

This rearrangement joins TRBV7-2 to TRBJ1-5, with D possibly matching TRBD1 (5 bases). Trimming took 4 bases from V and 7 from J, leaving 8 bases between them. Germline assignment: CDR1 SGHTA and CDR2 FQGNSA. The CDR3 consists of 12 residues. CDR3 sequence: CASSSGNQPQHF. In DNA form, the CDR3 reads TGTGCCAGCAGCTCAGGGAACCAGCCCCAGCATTTT.

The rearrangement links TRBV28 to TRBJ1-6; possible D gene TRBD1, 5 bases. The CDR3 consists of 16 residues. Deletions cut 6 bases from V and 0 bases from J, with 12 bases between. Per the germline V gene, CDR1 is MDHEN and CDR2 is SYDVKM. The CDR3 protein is CASSMGPSSYNSPLHF. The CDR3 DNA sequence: TGTGCCAGCAGCATGGGGCCGAGCTCCTATAATTCACCCCTCCACTTT.

The CDR3 sequence is CAWNRVSGFAKNIQYF. The CDR3 coding sequence is TGTGCCTGGAATCGGGTTAGCGGTTTTGCCAAAAACATTCAGTACTTC. V gene TRBV30 combines with J gene TRBJ2-4; TRBD2 is a possible D gene (6 bases). Deletions cut 4 bases from V and 1 base from J, with 17 bases between. The V gene's germline CDR1 is GTSNPN and CDR2 SVGIG (reference sequence). The CDR3 is made up of 16 amino acids.

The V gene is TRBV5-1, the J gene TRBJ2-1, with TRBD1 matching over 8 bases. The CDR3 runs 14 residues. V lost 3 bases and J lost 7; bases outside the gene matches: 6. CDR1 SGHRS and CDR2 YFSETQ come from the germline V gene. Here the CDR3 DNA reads TGCGCCAGCAGCTGCCGACAGGGGCGAAATGAGCAGTTCTTC. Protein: CASSCRQGRNEQFF.

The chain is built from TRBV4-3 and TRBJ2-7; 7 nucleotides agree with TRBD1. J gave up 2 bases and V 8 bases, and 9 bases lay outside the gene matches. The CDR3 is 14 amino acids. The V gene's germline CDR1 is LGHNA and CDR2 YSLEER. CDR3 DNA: TGCGCCAGCTCCCCGGGACAGAGTCCCTACGAGCAGTACTTC. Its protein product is CASSPGQSPYEQYF.

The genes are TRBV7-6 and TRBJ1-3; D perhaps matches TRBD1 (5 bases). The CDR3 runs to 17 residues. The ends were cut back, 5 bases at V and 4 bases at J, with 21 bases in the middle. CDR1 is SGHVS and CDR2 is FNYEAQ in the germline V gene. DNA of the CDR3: TGTGCCAGCAGCCAGAGTCCGCACCAGGGCCTCGGAAACACCATATATTTT. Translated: CASSQSPHQGLGNTIYF.

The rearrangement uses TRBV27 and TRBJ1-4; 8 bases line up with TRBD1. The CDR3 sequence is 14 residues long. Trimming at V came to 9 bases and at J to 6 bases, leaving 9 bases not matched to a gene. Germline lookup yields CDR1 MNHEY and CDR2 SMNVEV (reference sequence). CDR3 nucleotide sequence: TGTGCCAGTTCCCAGGACAGGGCAGATGAAAAACTGTTTTTT. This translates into CASSQDRADEKLFF.

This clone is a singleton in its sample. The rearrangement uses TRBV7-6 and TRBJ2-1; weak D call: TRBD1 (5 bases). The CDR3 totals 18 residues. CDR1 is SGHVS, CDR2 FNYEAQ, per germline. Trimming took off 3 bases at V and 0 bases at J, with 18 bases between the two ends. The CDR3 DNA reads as TGTGCCAGCAGCTTTGGGGCCGGCAGCTTGGGCTCCTACAATGAGCAGTTCTTC. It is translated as CASSFGAGSLGSYNEQFF.

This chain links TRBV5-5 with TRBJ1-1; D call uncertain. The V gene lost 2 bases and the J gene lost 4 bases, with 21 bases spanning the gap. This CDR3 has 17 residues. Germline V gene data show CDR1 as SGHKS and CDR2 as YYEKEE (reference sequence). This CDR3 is CASSFASTKYSGTEAFF. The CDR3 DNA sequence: TGTGCCAGCAGCTTCGCGTCAACTAAATACAGCGGCACTGAAGCTTTCTTT.

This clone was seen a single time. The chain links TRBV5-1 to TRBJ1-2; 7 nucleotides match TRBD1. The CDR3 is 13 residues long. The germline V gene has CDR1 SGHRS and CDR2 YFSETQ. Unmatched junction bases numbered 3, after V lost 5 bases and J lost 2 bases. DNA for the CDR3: TGCGCCAGCAGGCCGGGACAGAACTATGGCTACACCTTC. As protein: CASRPGQNYGYTF.